This section outlines one TCR beta chain sequence together with its context. This clone's antigen is unknown. No qualities accompany the bases; no much larger clone lies one base away. Libraries were built with multiplex PCR. The sequencing machine was an Illumina HiSeq 4000. CDR3 regions were amplified by Arm-PCR with iRepertoire HTBI primers to construct TCR beta libraries. PCR products were gel purified before sequencing. On the authors' methods: Across samples, around 62 TRBV and 13 to 15 TRBJ segments were identified and used for gene usage analysis of CDR3 amino acid clonotypes. Filtered high-quality paired reads were merged into contigs using COPE and FqMerger. Contigs were aligned with BLAST to IMGT TRBV, TRBD and TRBJ reference genes, and CDR3 was defined per IMGT. Any clonotype with a frequency above 0.1% was classified as a highly expanded clone. Shannon entropy served as the measure of repertoire diversity, while the Gini coefficient captured V-J evenness. Public clonotypes were defined as clonotypes shared by more than one individual. TCRdb trimmed public reads at Q25 via fastp, called clones via MiXCR and kept in-frame beta chains. Each record represents a unique CDR3 protein, reported with the most common genes and DNA among its rows. The V and J calls here are based on TCRdb, not the publication. This sample holds roughly 430,000 distinct CDR3 sequences; around 23% were observed only once. The top ten clones comprise 13% to 15% of the sample.

This entry belongs to a study of regulatory T cells in long-lasting Graves disease (dated by TCRdb to about 2021). In the study overall: Persistent Graves' disease was defined as antithyroid drug treatment for over 5 years with persistently positive TSH receptor autoantibodies. Persistent Graves' disease patients were compared with newly diagnosed Graves' disease patients by peripheral blood TCR sequencing and RNA sequencing. The study was conducted in China and was registered as a clinical trial. A total of around 35 samples were covered by TCR sequencing, comprising about 13 persistent and approximately 20 newly diagnosed Graves' disease patients. Persistent Graves' disease patients in the clinical cohort had taken antithyroid drugs for about 10.3 years on average.

What this sample's time point label stands for: persistent/refractory GD, antithyroid drugs over 5 years with positive TRAb. For both TCR sequencing and RNA sequencing, RNA was extracted from PBMCs using TRIzol. Graves' disease was diagnosed according to American Thyroid Association guidelines. Patients were recruited from an endocrinology department in Xi'an, China. Each patient gave about 10 milliliters of peripheral blood, collected in an EDTA anticoagulant tube. Ficoll Paque Plus density gradient separation was used to isolate PBMCs, and no further T cell sorting was done. An Agilent 2100 Bioanalyzer and agarose gel were used to check RNA quality, while a NanoDrop 2000 measured RNA concentration. From a lookup of the germline V gene (reference sequence), CDR1 and CDR2 are DFQATT and SNEGSKA. From cysteine to phenylalanine, the CDR3 is 17 amino acids long. This entry keeps only the CDR3 DNA: 51 bases, framed from base 1. V ends up 6 bases short and J 6 bases short, with an unmatched junction base count of 16.

General study outcomes and caveats: Persistent disease showed preferential use of TRBV28, TRBJ1-2 and TRBJ2-5, whereas newly diagnosed disease favored TRBV20-1 and TRBJ2-1. The study examined only peripheral blood because the primary lesion, thyroid tissue, could not be accessed. Patients with persistent disease shared more public clonotypes (over 2,500) than newly diagnosed patients did (966). Persistent Graves' disease patients showed lower TCR Shannon entropy and fewer highly expanded clones than newly diagnosed patients, suggesting clonal expansion. Sequencing and analysis were limited to the TCR beta chain. The authors acknowledged the small sample size as a limitation that may reduce accuracy.

This TCR came from a female donor with Graves disease. The V gene is TRBV20-1 and the J gene is TRBJ2-3; the central 12 bases match TRBD2. The specimen was peripheral blood mononuclear cells (PBMCs), collected when the disease was refractory, from a patient treated with antithyroid drugs. The CDR3 protein is CSAAPPSGRASRDTQYF. The nucleotide sequence is given as TGCAGTGCCGCTCCCCCTAGCGGGAGGGCGTCAAGGGATACGCAGTATTTT.